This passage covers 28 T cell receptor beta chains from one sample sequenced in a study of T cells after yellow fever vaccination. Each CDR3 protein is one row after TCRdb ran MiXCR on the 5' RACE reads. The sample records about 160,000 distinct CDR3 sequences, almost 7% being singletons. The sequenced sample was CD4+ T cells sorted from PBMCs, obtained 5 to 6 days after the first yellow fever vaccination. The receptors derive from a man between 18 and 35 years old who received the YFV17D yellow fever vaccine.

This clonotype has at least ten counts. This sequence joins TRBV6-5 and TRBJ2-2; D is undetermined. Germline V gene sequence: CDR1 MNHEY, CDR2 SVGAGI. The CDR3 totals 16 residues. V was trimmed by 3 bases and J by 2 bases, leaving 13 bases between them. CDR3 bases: TGTGCCAGCAGTTATGTGGCAGATATTAACACCGGGGAGCTGTTTTTT. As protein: CASSYVADINTGELFF.

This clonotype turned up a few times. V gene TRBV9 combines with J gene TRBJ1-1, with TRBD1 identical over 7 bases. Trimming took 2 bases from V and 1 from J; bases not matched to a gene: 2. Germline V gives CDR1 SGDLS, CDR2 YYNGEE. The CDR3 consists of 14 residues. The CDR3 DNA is TGTGCCAGCAGCGTTGGGACAGCGAACACTGAAGCTTTCTTT. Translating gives CASSVGTANTEAFF.

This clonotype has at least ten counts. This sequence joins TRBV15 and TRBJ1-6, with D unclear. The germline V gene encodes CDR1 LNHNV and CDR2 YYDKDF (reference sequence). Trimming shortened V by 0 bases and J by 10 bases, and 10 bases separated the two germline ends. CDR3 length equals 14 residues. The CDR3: CATSREGLSSPLHF. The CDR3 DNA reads TGTGCCACCAGCAGAGAAGGGCTTTCCTCACCCCTCCACTTT.

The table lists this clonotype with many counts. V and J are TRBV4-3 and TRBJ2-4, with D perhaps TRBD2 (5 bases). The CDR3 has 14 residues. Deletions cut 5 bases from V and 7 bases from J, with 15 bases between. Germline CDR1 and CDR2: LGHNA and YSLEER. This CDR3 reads CASSRSSDTNIQYF. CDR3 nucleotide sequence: TGCGCCAGCAGCAGGAGTAGCGATACCAACATTCAGTACTTC.

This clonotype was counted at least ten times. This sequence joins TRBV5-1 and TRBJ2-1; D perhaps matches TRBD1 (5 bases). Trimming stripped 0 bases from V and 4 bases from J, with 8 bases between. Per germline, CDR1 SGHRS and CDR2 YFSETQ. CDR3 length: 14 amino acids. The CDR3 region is CASSLGQGYNEQFF. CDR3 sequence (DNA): TGCGCCAGCAGCTTGGGGCAGGGTTACAATGAGCAGTTCTTC.

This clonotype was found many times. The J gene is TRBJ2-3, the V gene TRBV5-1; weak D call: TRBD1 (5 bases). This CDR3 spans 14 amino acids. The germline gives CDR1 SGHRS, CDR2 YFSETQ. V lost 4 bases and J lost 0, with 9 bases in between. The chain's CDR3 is CASSLTVSTDTQYF. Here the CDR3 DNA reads TGCGCCAGCAGCCTGACAGTCAGCACAGATACGCAGTATTTT. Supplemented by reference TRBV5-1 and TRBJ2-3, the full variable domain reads KAGVTQTPRYLIKTRGQQVTLSCSPISGHRSVSWYQQTPGQGLQFLFEYFSETQRNKGNFPGRFSGRQFSNSRSEMNVSTLELGDSALYLCASSLTVSTDTQYFGPGTRLTVL.

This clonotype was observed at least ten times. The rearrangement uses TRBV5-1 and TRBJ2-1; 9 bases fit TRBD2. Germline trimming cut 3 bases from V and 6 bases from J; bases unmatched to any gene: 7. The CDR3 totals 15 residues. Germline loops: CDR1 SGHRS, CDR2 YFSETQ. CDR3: CASSSATSGGNEQFF. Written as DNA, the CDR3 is TGCGCCAGCAGCTCGGCGACTAGCGGAGGCAATGAGCAGTTCTTC.

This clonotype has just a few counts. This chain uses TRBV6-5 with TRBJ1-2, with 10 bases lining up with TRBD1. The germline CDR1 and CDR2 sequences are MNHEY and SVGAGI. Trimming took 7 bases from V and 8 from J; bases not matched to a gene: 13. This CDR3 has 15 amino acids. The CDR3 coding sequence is TGTGCCAGCACCCGCCCGGGACAGGGGAAGGAGGGCTACACCTTC. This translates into CASTRPGQGKEGYTF.

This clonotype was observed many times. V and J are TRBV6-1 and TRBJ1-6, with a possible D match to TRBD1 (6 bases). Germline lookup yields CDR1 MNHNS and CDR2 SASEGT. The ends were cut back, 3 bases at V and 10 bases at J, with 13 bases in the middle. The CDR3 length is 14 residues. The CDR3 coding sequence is TGTGCCAGCAGTGAGTACCCAGGGGTCTCACCCCTCCACTTT. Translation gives CASSEYPGVSPLHF.

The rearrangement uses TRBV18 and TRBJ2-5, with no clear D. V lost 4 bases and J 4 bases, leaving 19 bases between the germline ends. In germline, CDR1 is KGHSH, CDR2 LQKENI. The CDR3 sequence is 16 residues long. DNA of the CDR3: TGTGCCAGCTCACAATGGACCAAGACTCCCAGAGAGACCCAGTACTTC. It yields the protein CASSQWTKTPRETQYF. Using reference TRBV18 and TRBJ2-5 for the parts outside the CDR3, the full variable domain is NAGVMQNPRHLVRRRGQEARLRCSPMKGHSHVYWYRQLPEEGLKFMVYLQKENIIDESGMPKERFSAEFPKEGPSILRIQQVVRGDSAAYFCASSQWTKTPRETQYFGPGTRLLVL.

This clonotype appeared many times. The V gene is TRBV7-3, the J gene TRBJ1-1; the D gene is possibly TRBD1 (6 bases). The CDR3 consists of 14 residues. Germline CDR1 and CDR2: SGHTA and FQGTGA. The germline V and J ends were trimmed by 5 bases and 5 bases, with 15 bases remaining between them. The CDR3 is CASSLGHPGTEAFF. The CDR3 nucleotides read TGTGCCAGCAGCCTGGGACACCCGGGGACTGAAGCTTTCTTT. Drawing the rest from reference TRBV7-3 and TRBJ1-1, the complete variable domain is GAGVSQTPSNKVTEKGKYVELRCDPISGHTALYWYRQSLGQGPEFLIYFQGTGAADDSGLPNDRFFAVRPEGSVSTLKIQRTERGDSAVYLCASSLGHPGTEAFFGQGTRLTVV.

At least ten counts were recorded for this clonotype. CDR3 sequence reads: CASSQGDRGRNDEQYF. CDR3 coding DNA: TGTGCCAGCAGCCAAGGCGACAGGGGGCGGAACGACGAGCAGTACTTC. This chain links TRBV4-2 with TRBJ2-7, with 10 bases lining up with TRBD1. The germline gives CDR1 LGHNA, CDR2 YNFKEQ. With V trimmed by 1 base and J by 5 bases, 8 bases remained unmatched. The CDR3 is 16 amino acids.

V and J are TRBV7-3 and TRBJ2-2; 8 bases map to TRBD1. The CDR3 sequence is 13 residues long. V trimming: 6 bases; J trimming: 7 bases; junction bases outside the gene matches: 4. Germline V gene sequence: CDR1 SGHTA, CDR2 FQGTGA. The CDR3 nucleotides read TGTGCCAGCAGAAGACAGGGGAACGGGGAGCTGTTTTTT. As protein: CASRRQGNGELFF.

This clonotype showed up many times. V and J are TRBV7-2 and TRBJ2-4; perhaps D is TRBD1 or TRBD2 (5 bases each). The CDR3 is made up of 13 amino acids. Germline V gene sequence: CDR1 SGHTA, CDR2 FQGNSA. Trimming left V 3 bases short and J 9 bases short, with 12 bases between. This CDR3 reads CASSFLGDGIQYF. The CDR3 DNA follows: TGTGCCAGCAGCTTTCTCGGGGACGGCATTCAGTACTTC.

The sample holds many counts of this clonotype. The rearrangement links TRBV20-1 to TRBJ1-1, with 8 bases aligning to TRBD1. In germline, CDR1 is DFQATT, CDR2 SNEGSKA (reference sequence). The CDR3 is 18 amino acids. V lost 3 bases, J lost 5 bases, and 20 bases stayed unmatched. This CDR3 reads CSASLPRTGINVGTEAFF. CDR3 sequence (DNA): TGCAGTGCTAGTCTCCCCAGGACAGGGATTAATGTAGGGACTGAAGCTTTCTTT.

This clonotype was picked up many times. The CDR3 here is CASSQGQGLNPEKLFF. CDR3 nucleotide sequence: TGTGCCAGCAGCCAAGGACAGGGCTTAAACCCCGAAAAACTGTTTTTT. V usage is TRBV4-2 and J usage is TRBJ1-4, with 7 bases matching TRBD1. With V trimmed by 1 base and J by 8 bases, 10 bases remained unmatched. CDR3 size: 16 residues. Per the germline V gene, CDR1 is LGHNA and CDR2 is YNFKEQ.

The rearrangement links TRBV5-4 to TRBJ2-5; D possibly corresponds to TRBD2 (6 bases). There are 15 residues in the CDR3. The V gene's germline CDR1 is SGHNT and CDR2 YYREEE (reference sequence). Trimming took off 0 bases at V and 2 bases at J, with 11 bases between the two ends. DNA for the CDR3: TGTGCCAGCAGCTTGGCGGAGGGCCCTCAAGAGACCCAGTACTTC. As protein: CASSLAEGPQETQYF.

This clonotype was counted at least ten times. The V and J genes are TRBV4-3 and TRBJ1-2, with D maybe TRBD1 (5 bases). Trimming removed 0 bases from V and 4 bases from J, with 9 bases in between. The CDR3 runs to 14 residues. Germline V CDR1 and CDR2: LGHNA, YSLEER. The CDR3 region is CASSQDRGSYGYTF. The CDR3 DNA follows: TGCGCCAGCAGCCAAGATAGGGGAAGCTATGGCTACACCTTC.

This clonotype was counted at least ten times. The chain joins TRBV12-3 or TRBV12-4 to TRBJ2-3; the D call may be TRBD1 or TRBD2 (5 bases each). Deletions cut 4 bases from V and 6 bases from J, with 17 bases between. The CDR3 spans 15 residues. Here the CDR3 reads CASSSPGTQSDTQYF. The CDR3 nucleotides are TGTGCCAGCAGTTCACCCGGGACCCAATCGGATACGCAGTATTTT.

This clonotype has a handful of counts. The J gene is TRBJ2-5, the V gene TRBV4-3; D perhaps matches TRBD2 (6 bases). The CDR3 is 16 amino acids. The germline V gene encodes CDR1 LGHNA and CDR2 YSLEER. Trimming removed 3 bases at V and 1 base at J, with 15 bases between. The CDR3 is CASSQVRGTLQETQYF. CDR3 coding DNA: TGCGCCAGCAGCCAGGTTCGGGGGACCCTCCAAGAGACCCAGTACTTC.

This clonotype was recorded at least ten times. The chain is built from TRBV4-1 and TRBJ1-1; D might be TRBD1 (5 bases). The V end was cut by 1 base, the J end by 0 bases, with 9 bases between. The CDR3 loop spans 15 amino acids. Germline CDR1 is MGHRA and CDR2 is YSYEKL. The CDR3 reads CASSQGNRLNTEAFF. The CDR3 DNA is TGCGCCAGCAGCCAAGGAAACAGGTTGAACACTGAAGCTTTCTTT.

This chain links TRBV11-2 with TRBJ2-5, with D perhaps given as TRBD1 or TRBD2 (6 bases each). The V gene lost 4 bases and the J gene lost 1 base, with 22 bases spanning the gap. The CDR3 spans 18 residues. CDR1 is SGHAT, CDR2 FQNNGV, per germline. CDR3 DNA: TGTGCCAGCAGCTCGATGGGGGTAGTAGGAGGGGGCCAAGAGACCCAGTACTTC. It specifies CASSSMGVVGGGQETQYF.

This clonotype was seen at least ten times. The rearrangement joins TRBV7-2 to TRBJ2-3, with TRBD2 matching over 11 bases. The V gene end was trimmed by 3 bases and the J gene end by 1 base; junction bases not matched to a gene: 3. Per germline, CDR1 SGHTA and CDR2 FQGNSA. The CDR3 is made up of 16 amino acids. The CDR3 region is CASSFSTSGGTDTQYF. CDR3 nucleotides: TGTGCCAGCAGCTTCTCGACTAGCGGGGGCACAGATACGCAGTATTTT.

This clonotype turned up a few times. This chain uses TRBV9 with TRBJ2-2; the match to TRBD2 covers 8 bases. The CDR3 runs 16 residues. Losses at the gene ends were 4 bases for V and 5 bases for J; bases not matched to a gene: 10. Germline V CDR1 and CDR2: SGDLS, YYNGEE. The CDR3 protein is CASSLLGGAETGELFF. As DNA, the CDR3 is TGTGCCAGCAGCTTGCTCGGGGGGGCTGAGACCGGGGAGCTGTTTTTT.

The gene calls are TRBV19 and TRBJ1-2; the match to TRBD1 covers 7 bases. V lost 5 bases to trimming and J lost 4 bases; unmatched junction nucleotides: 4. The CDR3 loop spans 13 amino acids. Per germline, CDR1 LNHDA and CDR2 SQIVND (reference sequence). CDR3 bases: TGTGCCAGTAGTCAGGGACAGCCCTATGGCTACACCTTC. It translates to CASSQGQPYGYTF.

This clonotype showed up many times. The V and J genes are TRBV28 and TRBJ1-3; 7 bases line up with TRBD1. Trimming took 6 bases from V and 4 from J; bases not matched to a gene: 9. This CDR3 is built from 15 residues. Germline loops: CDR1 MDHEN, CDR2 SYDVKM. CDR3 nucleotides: TGTGCCAGCAGGTTACTACAGGGGACAGGAAACACCATATATTTT. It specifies CASRLLQGTGNTIYF.

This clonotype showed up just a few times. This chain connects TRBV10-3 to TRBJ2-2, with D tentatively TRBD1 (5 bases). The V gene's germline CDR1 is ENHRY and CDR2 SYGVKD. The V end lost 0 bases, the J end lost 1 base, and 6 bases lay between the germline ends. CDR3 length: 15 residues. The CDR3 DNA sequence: TGTGCCATCAGTGAGTCGGACAAGAACACCGGGGAGCTGTTTTTT. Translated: CAISESDKNTGELFF.

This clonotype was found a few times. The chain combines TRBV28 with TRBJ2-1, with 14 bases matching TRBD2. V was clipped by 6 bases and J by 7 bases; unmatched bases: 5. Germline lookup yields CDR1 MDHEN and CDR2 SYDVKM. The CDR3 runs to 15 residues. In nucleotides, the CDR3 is TGTGCCAGCAGGCAGACTAGCGGGGGGGAGAATGAGCAGTTCTTC. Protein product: CASRQTSGGENEQFF. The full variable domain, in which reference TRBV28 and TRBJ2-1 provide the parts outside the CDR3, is DVKVTQSSRYLVKRTGEKVFLECVQDMDHENMFWYRQDPGLGLRLIYFSYDVKMKEKGDIPEGYSVSREKKERFSLILESASTNQTSMYLCASRQTSGGENEQFFGPGTRLTVL.